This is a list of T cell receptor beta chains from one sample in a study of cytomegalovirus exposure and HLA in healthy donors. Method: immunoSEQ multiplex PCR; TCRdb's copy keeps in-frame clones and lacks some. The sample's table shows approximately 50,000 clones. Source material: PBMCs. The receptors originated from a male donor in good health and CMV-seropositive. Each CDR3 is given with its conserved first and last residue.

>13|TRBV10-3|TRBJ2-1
CAIAGTSRDEQFF
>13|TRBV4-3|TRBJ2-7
CASSQDRVGEQYF
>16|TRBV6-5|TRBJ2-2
CASSYRLVRYTGELFF
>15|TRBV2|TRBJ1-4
CASSAGDRANEKLFF
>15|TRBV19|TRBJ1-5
CARRQDRLCNQPQHF
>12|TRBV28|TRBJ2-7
CASGVPYYEQYF
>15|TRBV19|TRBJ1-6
CASSTKTGNNSPLHF
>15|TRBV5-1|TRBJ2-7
CASSPDSQSSYEQYF
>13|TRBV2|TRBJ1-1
CASSLTENTEAFF
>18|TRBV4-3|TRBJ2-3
CASSQELAGGPFPDTQYF
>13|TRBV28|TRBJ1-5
CATATGFNQPQHF
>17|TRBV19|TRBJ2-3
CASSILQRGASTDTQYF
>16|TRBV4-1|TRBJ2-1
CASSQDRAGEYNEQFF
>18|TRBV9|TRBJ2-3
CASSPDPTSGGAADTQYF
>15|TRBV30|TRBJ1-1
CAWSVLSAVNTEAFF
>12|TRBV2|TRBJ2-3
CASRAPTDTQYF
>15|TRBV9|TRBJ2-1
CASSVEATGNHEQFF
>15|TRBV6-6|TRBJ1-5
CASSDTGQNNQPQHF
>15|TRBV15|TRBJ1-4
CATSIDRGIGEKLFF
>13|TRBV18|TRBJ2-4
CASSPVGADIQYF
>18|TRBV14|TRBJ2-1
CASSLPWGTSGPYNEQFF
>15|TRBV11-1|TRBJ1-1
CASSLGSNRNTEAFF
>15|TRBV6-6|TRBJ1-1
CASKVDFGVSTEAFF
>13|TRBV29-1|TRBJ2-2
CSGGGQSTGELFF
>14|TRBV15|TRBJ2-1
CATSLRSGGNGWFF
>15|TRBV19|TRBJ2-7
CASSNHWTGAYEQYF
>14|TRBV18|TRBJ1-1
CASSLSGVYTEAFF
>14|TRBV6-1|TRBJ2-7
CASSERGIAYEQYF
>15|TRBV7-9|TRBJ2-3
CATQLTRAGTDTQYF
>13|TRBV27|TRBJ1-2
CASSGLSDYGYTF
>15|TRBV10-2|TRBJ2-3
CASSPTSGGIDTQYF
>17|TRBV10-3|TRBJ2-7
CAISDGGERTDSYEQYF
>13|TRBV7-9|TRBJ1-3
CASSLEGGNTIYF
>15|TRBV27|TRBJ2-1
CASKLGGLSYNEQFF
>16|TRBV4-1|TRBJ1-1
CASSQVSGQGHTEAFF
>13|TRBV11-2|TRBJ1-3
CASSLGGGNTIYF
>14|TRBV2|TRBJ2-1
CASSDIQGANEQFF
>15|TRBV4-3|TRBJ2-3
CASSQVMRSADTQYF
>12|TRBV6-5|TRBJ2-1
CASSWSGNEQFF
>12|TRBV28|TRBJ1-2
CASSSRNYGYTF
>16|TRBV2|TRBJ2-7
CASSGIGQGESYEQYF
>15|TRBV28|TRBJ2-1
CASSQGTSSYNEQFF
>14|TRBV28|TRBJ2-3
CASSLGGVTDTQYF